This T cell receptor beta chain was profiled in a study of T cell responses to AZD1222 COVID-19 vaccine. Whole-study findings and limits: There were mostly white British donors and more females than males, and clonal diversity was possibly underestimated. Sampled repertoires all dated from after the peak T cell response. As reported, nearly half of all spike-specific TCRs target variant regions that are unmutated. Baseline serology detected seropositivity in only six AZD1222 recipients.

As to this clone: Its antigen is still unknown.

Profiling relied on immunoSEQ multiplex PCR, and the TCRdb table lists in-frame clones only, not all of them. The sample has 140,000 to 150,000 clones; 80% to 90% are singletons. The ends were cut back, 0 bases at V and 0 bases at J, with 12 bases in the middle. The CDR3 contains 17 residues. The germline CDR1 and CDR2 sequences are SGDLS and YYNGEE. This TCR derives from an adult in good health. The sample was peripheral blood, taken on day 0 of AZD1222 vaccination. The rearrangement joins TRBV9 to TRBJ1-4; D is ambiguous. The CDR3 nucleotides are TGTGCCAGCAGCGTAGGGTCCCGGGTTGCAACTAATGAAAAACTGTTTTTT. Its translation: CASSVGSRVATNEKLFF.